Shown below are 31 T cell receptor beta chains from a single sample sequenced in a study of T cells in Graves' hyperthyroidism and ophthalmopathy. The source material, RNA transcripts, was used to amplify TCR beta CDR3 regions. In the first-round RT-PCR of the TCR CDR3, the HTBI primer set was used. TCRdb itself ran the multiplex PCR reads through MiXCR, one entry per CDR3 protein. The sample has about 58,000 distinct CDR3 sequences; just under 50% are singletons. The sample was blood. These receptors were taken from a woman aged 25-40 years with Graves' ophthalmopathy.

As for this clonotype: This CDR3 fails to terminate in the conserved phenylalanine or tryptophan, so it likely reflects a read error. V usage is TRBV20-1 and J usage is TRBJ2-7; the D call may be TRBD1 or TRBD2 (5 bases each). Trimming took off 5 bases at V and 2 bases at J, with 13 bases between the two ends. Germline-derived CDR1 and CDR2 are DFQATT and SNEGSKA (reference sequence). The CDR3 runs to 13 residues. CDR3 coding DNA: TGCAGTGCTTTTGAGGGGAGCGCCTACGAGCAGTACCTC. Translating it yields CSAFEGSAYEQYL.

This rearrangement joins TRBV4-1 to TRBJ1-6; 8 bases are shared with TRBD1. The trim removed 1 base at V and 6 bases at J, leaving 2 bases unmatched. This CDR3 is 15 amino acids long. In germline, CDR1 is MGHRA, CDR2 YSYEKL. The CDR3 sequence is CASSQGQGFNSPLHF. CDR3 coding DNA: TGCGCCAGCAGCCAAGGACAGGGGTTTAATTCACCCCTCCACTTT.

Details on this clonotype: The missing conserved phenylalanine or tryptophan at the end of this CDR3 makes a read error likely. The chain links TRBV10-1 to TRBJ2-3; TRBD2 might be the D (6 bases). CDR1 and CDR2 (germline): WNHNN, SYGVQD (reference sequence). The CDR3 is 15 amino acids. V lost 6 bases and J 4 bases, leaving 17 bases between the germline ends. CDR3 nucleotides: TGCGCCAGCAGCCTTGGAGGGCCCACTTCAGATACGCAGTATCTT. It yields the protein CASSLGGPTSDTQYL.

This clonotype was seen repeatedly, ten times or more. The CDR3 coding sequence is TGTGCCAGCAGCCAAGATTACAATGAGCAGTTCTTC. The encoded protein is CASSQDYNEQFF. The chain carries TRBV4-2 and TRBJ2-1; D gene uncertain. Germline assignment: CDR1 LGHNA and CDR2 YNFKEQ. There are 12 residues in the CDR3. V lost 0 bases and J 4 bases, leaving 1 base between the germline ends.

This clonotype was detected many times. CDR3 loop: CASSQEGYTDTQYF. DNA of the CDR3: TGCGCCAGCAGCCAAGAAGGCTATACAGATACGCAGTATTTT. The chain combines TRBV4-1 with TRBJ2-3; D uncertain. V lost 0 bases and J lost 3, with 7 bases in between. The CDR3 sequence is 14 residues long. CDR1 is MGHRA, CDR2 YSYEKL, per germline.

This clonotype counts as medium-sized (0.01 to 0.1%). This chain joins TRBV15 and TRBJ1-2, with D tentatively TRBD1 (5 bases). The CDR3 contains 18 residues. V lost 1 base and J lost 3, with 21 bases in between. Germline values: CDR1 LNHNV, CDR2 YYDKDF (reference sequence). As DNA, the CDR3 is TGTGCCACCAGCAGAGGGTGGAGGGAGGGAATGGGGGACTATGGCTACACCTTC. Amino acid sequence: CATSRGWREGMGDYGYTF.

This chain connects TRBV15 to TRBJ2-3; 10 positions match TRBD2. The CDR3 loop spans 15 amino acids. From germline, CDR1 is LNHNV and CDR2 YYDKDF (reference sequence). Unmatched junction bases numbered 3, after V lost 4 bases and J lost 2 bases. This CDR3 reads CATSTGLADTDTQYF. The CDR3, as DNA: TGTGCCACCAGCACCGGACTAGCGGACACAGATACGCAGTATTTT.

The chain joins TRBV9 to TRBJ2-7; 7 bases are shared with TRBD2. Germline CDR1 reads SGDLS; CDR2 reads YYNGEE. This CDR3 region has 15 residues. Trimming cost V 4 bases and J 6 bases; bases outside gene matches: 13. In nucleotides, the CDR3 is TGTGCCAGCAGCCAGGACGGCGGGAGCTCGGCCGAGCAGTACTTC. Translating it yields CASSQDGGSSAEQYF. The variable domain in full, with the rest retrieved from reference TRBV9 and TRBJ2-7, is DSGVTQTPKHLITATGQRVTLRCSPRSGDLSVYWYQQSLDQGLQFLIQYYNGEERAKGNILERFSAQQFPDLHSELNLSSLELGDSALYFCASSQDGGSSAEQYFGPGTRLTVT.

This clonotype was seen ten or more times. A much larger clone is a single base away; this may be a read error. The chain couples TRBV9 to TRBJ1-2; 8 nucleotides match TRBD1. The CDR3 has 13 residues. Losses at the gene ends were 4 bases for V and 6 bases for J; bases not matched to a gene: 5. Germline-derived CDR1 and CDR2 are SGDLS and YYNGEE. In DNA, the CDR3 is TGTGCCAGCAGCACACAGGGGGGGGATGGCTACACCTTC. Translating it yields CASSTQGGDGYTF.

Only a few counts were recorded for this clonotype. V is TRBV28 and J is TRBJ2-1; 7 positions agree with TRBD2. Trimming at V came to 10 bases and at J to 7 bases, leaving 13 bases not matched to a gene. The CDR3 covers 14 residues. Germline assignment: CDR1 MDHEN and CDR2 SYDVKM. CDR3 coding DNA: TGTGCCACCCAGGAGGGAGGGCCAATAAATGAGCAGTTCTTC. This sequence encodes CATQEGGPINEQFF.

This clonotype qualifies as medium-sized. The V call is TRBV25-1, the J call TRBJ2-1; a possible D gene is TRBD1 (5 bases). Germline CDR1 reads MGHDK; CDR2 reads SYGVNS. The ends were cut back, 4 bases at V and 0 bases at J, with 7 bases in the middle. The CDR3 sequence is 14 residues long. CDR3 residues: CASSAGNSYNEQFF. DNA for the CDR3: TGTGCCAGCAGTGCAGGGAACTCCTACAATGAGCAGTTCTTC.

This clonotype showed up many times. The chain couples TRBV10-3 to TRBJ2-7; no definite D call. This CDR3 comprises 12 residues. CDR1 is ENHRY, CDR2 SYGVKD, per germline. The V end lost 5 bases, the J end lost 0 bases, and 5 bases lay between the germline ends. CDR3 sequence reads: CAISLNSYEQYF. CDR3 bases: TGTGCCATCAGTCTAAACTCCTACGAGCAGTACTTC.

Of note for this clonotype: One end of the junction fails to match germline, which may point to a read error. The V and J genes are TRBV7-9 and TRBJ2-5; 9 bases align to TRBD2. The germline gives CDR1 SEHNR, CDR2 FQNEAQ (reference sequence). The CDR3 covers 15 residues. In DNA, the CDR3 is TGTGCCAGCAGCTCCCCGACTAGCGGCCAAGAGACCCAGCACTTC. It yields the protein CASSSPTSGQETQHF.

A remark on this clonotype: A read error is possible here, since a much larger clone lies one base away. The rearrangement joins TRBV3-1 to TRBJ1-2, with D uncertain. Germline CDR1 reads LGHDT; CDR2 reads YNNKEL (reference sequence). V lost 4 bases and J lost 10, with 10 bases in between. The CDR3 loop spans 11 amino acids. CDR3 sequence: CASSRVNDYTF. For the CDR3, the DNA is TGTGCCAGCAGCCGAGTGAATGACTACACCTTC.

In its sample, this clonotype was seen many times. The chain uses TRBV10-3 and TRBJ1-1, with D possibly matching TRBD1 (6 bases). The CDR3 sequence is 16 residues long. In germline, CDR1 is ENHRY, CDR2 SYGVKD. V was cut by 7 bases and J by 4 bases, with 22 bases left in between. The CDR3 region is CAITSVIGQLVTEAFF. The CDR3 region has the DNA TGTGCCATCACTTCCGTCATTGGACAGCTAGTCACTGAAGCTTTCTTT.

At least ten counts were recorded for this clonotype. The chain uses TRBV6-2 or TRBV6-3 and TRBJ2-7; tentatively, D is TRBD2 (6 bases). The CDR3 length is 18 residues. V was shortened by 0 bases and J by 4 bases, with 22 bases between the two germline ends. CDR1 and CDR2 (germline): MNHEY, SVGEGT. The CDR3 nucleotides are TGTGCCAGCAGTTACTCGAATCATCGGAGCGGAGGGCCGTACGAGCAGTACTTC. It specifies CASSYSNHRSGGPYEQYF.

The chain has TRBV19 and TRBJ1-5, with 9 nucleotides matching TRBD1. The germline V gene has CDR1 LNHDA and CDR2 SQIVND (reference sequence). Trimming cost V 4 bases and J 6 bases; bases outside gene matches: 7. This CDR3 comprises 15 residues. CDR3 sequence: CASSTRGQGGQPQHF. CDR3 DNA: TGTGCCAGTAGTACAAGGGGACAGGGAGGTCAGCCCCAGCATTTT.

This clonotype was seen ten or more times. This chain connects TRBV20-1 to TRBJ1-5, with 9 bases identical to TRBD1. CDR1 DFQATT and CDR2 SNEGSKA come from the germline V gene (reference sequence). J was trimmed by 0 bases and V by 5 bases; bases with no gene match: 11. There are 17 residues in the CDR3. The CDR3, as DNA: TGCAGTGCTGGCAGATACACAGGGGGCCTTAGCAATCAGCCCCAGCATTTT. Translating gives CSAGRYTGGLSNQPQHF.

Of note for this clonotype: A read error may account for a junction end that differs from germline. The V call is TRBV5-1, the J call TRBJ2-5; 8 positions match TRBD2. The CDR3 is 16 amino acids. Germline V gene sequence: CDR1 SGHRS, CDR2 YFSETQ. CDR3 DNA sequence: TGCGCCAGCAGCTTGAGTTTGTATCGGGAGGGTGAGACCCGGTACTTC. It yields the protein CASSLSLYREGETRYF.

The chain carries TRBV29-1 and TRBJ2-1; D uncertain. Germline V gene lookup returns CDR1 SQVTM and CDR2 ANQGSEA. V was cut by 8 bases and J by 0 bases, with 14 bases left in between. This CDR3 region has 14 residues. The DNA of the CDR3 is TGCAGCCCCTTCCCACTGTGCTCCTACAATGAGCAGTTCTTC. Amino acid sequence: CSPFPLCSYNEQFF.

The CDR3 is CASSIRRTSGRAGETQYF. The CDR3, as DNA: TGTGCCAGTAGTATCAGGAGGACTAGCGGGAGGGCCGGAGAGACCCAGTACTTC. The chain couples TRBV19 to TRBJ2-5; 15 nucleotides line up with TRBD2. Germline CDR1 and CDR2: LNHDA and SQIVND (reference sequence). V gave up 3 bases and J gave up 4 bases; unmatched junction bases: 9. The CDR3 spans 18 residues.

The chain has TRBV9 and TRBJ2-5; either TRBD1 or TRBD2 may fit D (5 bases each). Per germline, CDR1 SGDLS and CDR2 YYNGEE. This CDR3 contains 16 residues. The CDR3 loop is CISSVAPGAQGETQYF. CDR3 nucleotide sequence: TGTATCAGCAGCGTAGCCCCCGGGGCCCAGGGAGAGACCCAGTACTTC.

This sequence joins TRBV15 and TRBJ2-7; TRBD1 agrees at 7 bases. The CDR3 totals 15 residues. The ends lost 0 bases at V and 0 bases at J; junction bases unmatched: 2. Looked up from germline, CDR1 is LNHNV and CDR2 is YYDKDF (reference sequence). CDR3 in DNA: TGTGCCACCAGCAGAGAACGGGACAGCTCCTACGAGCAGTACTTC. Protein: CATSRERDSSYEQYF.

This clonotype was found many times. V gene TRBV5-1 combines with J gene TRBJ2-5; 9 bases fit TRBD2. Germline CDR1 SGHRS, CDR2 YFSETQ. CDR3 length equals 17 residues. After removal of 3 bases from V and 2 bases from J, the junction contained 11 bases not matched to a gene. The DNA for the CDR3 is TGCGCCAGCAGCTATACTAGCGGGCCTGACCTACAAGAGACCCAGTACTTC. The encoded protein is CASSYTSGPDLQETQYF.

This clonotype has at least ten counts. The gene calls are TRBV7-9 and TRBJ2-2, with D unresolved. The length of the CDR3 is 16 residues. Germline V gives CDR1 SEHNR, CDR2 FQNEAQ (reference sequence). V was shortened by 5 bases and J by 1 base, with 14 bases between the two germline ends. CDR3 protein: CASSPPAKGNTGELFF. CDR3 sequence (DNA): TGTGCCAGCAGCCCCCCGGCGAAGGGGAACACCGGGGAGCTGTTTTTT.

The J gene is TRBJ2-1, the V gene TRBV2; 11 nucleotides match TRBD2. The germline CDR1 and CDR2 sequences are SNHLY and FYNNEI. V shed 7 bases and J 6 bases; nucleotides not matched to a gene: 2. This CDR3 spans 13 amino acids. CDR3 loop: CASTTSGSNEQFF. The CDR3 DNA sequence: TGTGCCAGCACAACTAGCGGGAGCAATGAGCAGTTCTTC.

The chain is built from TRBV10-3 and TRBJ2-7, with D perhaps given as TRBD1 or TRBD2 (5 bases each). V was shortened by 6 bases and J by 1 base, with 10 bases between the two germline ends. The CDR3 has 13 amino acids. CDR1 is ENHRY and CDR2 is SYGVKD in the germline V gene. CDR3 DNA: TGTGCCATCAGACCGGGGCAGTCCTACGAGCAGTACGTC. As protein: CAIRPGQSYEQYV.

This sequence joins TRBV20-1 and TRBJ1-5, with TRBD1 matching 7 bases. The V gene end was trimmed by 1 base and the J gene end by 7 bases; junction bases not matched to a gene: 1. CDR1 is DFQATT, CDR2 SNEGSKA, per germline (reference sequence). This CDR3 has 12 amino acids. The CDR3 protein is CSARATGQPQHF. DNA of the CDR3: TGCAGTGCTAGAGCGACAGGGCAGCCCCAGCATTTT.

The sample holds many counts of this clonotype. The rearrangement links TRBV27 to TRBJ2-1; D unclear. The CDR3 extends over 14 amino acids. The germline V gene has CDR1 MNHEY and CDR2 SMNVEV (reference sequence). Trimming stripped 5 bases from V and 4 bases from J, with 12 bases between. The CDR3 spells CASSPQTPYNEQFF. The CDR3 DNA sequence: TGTGCCAGCAGTCCGCAAACACCATACAATGAGCAGTTCTTC.

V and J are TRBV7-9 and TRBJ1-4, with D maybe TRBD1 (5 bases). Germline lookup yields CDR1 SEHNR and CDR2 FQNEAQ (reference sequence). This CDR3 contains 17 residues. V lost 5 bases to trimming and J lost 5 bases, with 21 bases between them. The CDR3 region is CASSISGGYTYNEKLFF. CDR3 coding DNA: TGTGCCAGCAGCATCAGTGGGGGATACACCTACAATGAAAAACTGTTTTTT.

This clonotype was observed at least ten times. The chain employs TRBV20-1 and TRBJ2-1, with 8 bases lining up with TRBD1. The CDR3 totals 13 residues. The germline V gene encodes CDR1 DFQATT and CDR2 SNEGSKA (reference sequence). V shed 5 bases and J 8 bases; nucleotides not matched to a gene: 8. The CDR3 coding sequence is TGCAGTGCTTGGACAGGGATGAGAGATGAGCAGTTCTTC. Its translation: CSAWTGMRDEQFF.